This TCR beta chain was documented in a study of blood T cell repertoires in COVID-19. CDR3 length: 13 amino acids. The V gene end was trimmed by 4 bases and the J gene end by 8 bases; junction bases not matched to a gene: 7. CDR1 MDHEN and CDR2 SYDVKM come from the germline V gene. Data came from immunoSEQ multiplex PCR; TCRdb stores just in-frame clones and leaves some out. The sample records approximately 75,000 clones, approximately 90% being singletons. This TCR was recovered from a human donor in a cohort sampled during active COVID-19. The sample consisted of peripheral blood. V and J are TRBV28 and TRBJ1-2; TRBD1 matches at 7 bases. CDR3 nucleotide sequence: TGTGCCAGCAGTTCCCACCAGGGGGGAGGCTACACCTTC. This gives the protein CASSSHQGGGYTF.